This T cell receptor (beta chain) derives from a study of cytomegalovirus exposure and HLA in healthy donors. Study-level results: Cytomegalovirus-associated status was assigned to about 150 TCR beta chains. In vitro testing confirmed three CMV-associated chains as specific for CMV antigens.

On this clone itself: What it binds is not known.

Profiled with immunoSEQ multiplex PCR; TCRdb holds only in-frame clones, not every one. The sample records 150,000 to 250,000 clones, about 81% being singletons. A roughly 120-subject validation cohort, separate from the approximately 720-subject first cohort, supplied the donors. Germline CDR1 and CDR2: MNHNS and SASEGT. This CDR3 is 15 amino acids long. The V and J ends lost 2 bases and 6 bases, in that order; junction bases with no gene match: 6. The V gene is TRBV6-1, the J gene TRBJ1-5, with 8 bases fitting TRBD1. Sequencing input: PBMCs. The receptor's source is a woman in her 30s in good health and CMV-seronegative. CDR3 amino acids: CASSESGTGSQPQHF. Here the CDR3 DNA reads TGTGCCAGCAGTGAAAGCGGGACAGGCAGTCAGCCCCAGCATTTT.